This T cell receptor beta chain was identified in a study of cytomegalovirus exposure and HLA in healthy donors. PCR was performed using 60 Vbeta and 13 Jbeta primers. Sequencing used immunoSEQ multiplex PCR; TCRdb keeps in-frame clones, though not all of them. The repertoire has tens of thousands of clones, roughly 75% of them found once; the top ten carry around 21%. There are 16 residues in the CDR3. In germline, CDR1 is MNHEY, CDR2 SMNVEV (reference sequence). V lost 3 bases, J lost 4 bases, and 19 bases lay in between. Study results and limitations: Per a prior analysis, the majority of TCR beta V segments were productive roughly 90% or roughly 30% of the time. The dataset shows that most TCR sequences were rare, while some public TCRs occurred in many donors.

Turning to this clone: Its specificity is unknown.

The clonotype was recovered from a woman aged 35 to 49 in good health and CMV-seropositive. The sequencing sample was made of PBMCs. This chain links TRBV27 with TRBJ2-7; TRBD1 might be the D (6 bases). The CDR3 bases are TGTGCCAGCAGTTTTTTGGGGGCAGCCCCGAATTACGAGCAGTACTTC. Its translation is CASSFLGAAPNYEQYF.